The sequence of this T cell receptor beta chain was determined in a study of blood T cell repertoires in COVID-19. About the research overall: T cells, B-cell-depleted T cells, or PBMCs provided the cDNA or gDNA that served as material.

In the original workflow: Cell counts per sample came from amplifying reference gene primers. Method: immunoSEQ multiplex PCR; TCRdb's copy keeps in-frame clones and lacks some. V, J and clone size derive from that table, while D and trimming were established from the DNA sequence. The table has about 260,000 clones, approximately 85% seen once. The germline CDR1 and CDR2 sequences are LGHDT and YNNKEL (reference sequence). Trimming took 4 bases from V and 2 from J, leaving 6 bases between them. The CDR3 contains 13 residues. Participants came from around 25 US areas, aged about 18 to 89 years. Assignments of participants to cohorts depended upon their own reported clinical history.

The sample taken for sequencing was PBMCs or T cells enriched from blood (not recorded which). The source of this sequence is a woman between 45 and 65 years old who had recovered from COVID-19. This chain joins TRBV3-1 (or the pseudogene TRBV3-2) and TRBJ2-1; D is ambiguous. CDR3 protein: CASSRSTYNEQFF. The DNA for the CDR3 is TGTGCCAGCAGCCGATCTACCTACAATGAGCAGTTCTTC.